The 7 T cell receptor beta chains below come from one sample, sequenced in a study of blood T cell repertoires in COVID-19. Clones were sequenced by immunoSEQ multiplex PCR, and TCRdb holds only the in-frame ones, with some missing. The table includes roughly 40,000 clones, 65% to 85% detected once. Specimen: peripheral blood. The receptor set was obtained from a woman older than 75 with acute or convalescent COVID-19.

This chain links TRBV10-1 with TRBJ2-2; possibly TRBD1 for D (6 bases). Germline values: CDR1 WNHNN, CDR2 SYGVQD (reference sequence). Trimming took 0 bases from V and 10 from J, leaving 24 bases between them. The CDR3 is 18 residues long. The CDR3 spells CASSESTLNLGGKQELFF. CDR3 nucleotides: TGCGCCAGCAGTGAGTCGACTCTGAACTTAGGGGGAAAACAGGAGCTGTTTTTT.

The chain joins TRBV9 to TRBJ2-7; D not certain. Germline lookup yields CDR1 SGDLS and CDR2 YYNGEE. V dropped 3 bases and J dropped 3 bases, with 19 bases sitting between them. The CDR3 consists of 16 residues. The DNA for the CDR3 is TGTGCCAGCAGCGCCCGTCTGCGCACCAACCTCTACGAGCAGTACTTC. Translating it yields CASSARLRTNLYEQYF. The full variable domain, in which reference TRBV9 and TRBJ2-7 provide the parts outside the CDR3, is DSGVTQTPKHLITATGQRVTLRCSPRSGDLSVYWYQQSLDQGLQFLIQYYNGEERAKGNILERFSAQQFPDLHSELNLSSLELGDSALYFCASSARLRTNLYEQYFGPGTRLTVT.

This clone was recorded a few times. The rearrangement uses TRBV7-2 and TRBJ2-1; 9 nucleotides align to TRBD2. V lost 2 bases, J lost 5 bases, and 4 bases stayed unmatched. Per germline, CDR1 SGHTA and CDR2 FQGNSA. The CDR3 extends over 15 amino acids. The CDR3 sequence is CASSLRLAGNNEQFF. DNA for the CDR3: TGTGCCAGCAGCTTAAGGCTAGCGGGAAACAATGAGCAGTTCTTC.

This clone has a handful of counts. This chain links TRBV4-1 with TRBJ1-2, with D perhaps matching TRBD1 (5 bases). The V end lost 0 bases, the J end lost 2 bases, and 10 bases lay between the germline ends. From germline, CDR1 is MGHRA and CDR2 YSYEKL. CDR3 size: 15 residues. The CDR3: CASSQESRANYGYTF. CDR3 DNA: TGCGCCAGCAGCCAAGAGTCCAGGGCGAACTATGGCTACACCTTC.

The rearrangement joins TRBV15 to TRBJ2-2; D gene ambiguous. The germline CDR1 and CDR2 sequences are LNHNV and YYDKDF (reference sequence). V dropped 1 base and J dropped 2 bases, with 8 bases sitting between them. This CDR3 contains 15 residues. This CDR3 is CATSRVGKNTGELFF. The CDR3, as DNA: TGTGCCACCAGCAGAGTTGGCAAAAACACCGGGGAGCTGTTTTTT. The full variable domain, completed using reference TRBV15 and TRBJ2-2, is DAMVIQNPRYQVTQFGKPVTLSCSQTLNHNVMYWYQQKSSQAPKLLFHYYDKDFNNEADTPDNFQSRRPNTSFCFLDIRSPGLGDTAMYLCATSRVGKNTGELFFGEGSRLTVL.

The chain carries TRBV11-3 and TRBJ2-1; 14 bases match TRBD2. With 3 bases clipped from V and 7 bases from J, the junction kept 2 bases outside the gene matches. The CDR3 spans 15 residues. Germline V gives CDR1 SGHNT, CDR2 YENEEA. The CDR3 loop is CASSFGLAGGNEQFF. For the CDR3, the DNA is TGTGCCAGCAGCTTCGGACTAGCGGGAGGTAATGAGCAGTTCTTC. Using reference TRBV11-3 and TRBJ2-1 for the parts outside the CDR3, the full variable domain is EAGVVQSPRYKIIEKKQPVAFWCNPISGHNTLYWYLQNLGQGPELLIRYENEEAVDDSQLPKDRFSAERLKGVDSTLKIQPAELGDSAVYLCASSFGLAGGNEQFFGPGTRLTVL.

This chain links TRBV28 with TRBJ2-1, with 8 nucleotides matching TRBD2. Trimming cost V 4 bases and J 8 bases; bases outside gene matches: 13. CDR3 length: 16 amino acids. Germline V gene lookup returns CDR1 MDHEN and CDR2 SYDVKM. DNA for the CDR3: TGTGCCAGCAGTTCCCCAGGGGCGGGGGGTCTGCATGAGCAGTTCTTC. It is translated as CASSSPGAGGLHEQFF.